Below, 10 T cell receptor beta chains from the same sample are listed, as sequenced in a study of T cells in Graves' hyperthyroidism and ophthalmopathy. Using RNA transcripts as the source, TCR beta CDR3 regions were amplified. The TCR CDR3 was amplified in a first-round RT-PCR using the HTBI primer set. TCRdb reprocessed the multiplex PCR reads via MiXCR and lists one record per CDR3 protein. The profile covers around 560,000 distinct CDR3 sequences, with approximately 15% appearing a single time and about 17% taken by the ten largest. Sequencing input: blood. All receptors come from a woman between 18 and 29 years old with Graves' hyperthyroidism.

The genes are TRBV5-1 and TRBJ1-2; 7 bases agree with TRBD1. J lost 8 bases, V lost 4 bases, and 8 bases had no gene match. This CDR3 is built from 13 residues. Germline CDR1 SGHRS, CDR2 YFSETQ. CDR3 amino acids: CASSGRTGLGYTF. In DNA form, the CDR3 reads TGCGCCAGCAGCGGTAGGACAGGTCTGGGCTACACCTTC.

Remarks on this clonotype: One end of the junction is discordant with germline, which a read error may explain. The chain combines TRBV20-1 with TRBJ2-5; 7 positions match TRBD1. The CDR3 has 14 residues. CDR1 DFQATT and CDR2 SNEGSKA come from the germline V gene (reference sequence). Here the CDR3 reads CNARRQGEEEAQYF. In nucleotides, the CDR3 is TGCAATGCTAGAAGACAGGGAGAGGAAGAGGCCCAGTACTTC.

The V and J genes are TRBV7-9 and TRBJ1-2; weak D call: TRBD1 (5 bases). Deletions cut 5 bases from V and 0 bases from J, with 19 bases between. Per germline, CDR1 SEHNR and CDR2 FQNEAQ (reference sequence). The CDR3 length is 17 residues. The CDR3: CASSPRTRATSNYGYTF. CDR3 DNA sequence: TGTGCCAGCAGCCCCCGGACACGAGCGACCTCTAACTATGGCTACACCTTC.

This clonotype was observed a few times. V usage is TRBV5-4 and J usage is TRBJ1-6, with TRBD1 identical over 9 bases. V was pared by 2 bases and J by 7 bases, with 4 bases of the junction left unmatched. From germline, CDR1 is SGHNT and CDR2 YYREEE (reference sequence). This CDR3 has 15 amino acids. The CDR3 protein is CASSFGTGTNSPLHF. The CDR3 bases are TGTGCCAGCAGCTTCGGGACAGGGACCAATTCACCCCTCCACTTT.

This clonotype was found many times. The chain has TRBV5-1 and TRBJ1-2, with a weak D call TRBD1 (5 bases). V lost 4 bases, J lost 5 bases, and 12 bases lay in between. Per the germline V gene, CDR1 is SGHRS and CDR2 is YFSETQ. This CDR3 region has 13 residues. The CDR3 DNA sequence: TGCGCCAGCAGCCCCCGGACATTGTATGGCTACACCTTC. Encoded protein: CASSPRTLYGYTF.

This clonotype was counted many times. The chain uses TRBV12-3 or TRBV12-4 and TRBJ2-2; D possibly uses TRBD1 or TRBD2 (6 bases each). V lost 7 bases to trimming and J lost 0 bases, with 15 bases between them. The length of the CDR3 is 16 residues. CDR3 in amino acids: CASILRGDPNTGELFF. CDR3 DNA: TGTGCCAGCATCCTGAGGGGGGATCCGAACACCGGGGAGCTGTTTTTT.

This clonotype was seen ten or more times. This chain links TRBV15 with TRBJ1-1; a possible D gene is TRBD1 (5 bases). CDR1 LNHNV and CDR2 YYDKDF come from the germline V gene (reference sequence). The CDR3 is 17 amino acids. V lost 0 bases and J 4 bases, leaving 18 bases between the germline ends. The CDR3 protein is CATSRDYLGQTSTEAFF. The DNA for the CDR3 is TGTGCCACCAGCAGAGATTATTTGGGGCAGACTTCCACTGAAGCTTTCTTT.

This clonotype has a handful of counts. V gene TRBV6-2 or TRBV6-3 combines with J gene TRBJ1-2, with 8 bases lining up with TRBD1. With 6 bases clipped from V and 8 bases from J, the junction kept 14 bases outside the gene matches. CDR3 length: 15 amino acids. Per germline, CDR1 MNHEY and CDR2 SVGEGT. CDR3 sequence (DNA): TGTGCCAGCAGCGATGGACAGGGTCTTTTCCTAGGCTACACCTTC. Protein product: CASSDGQGLFLGYTF.

This clonotype has a count of ten or more. This chain uses TRBV7-2 with TRBJ2-1, with D possibly being TRBD1 or TRBD2 (5 bases each). The V end lost 6 bases, the J end lost 12 bases, and 18 bases lay between the germline ends. Looked up from germline, CDR1 is SGHTA and CDR2 is FQGNSA. The CDR3 covers 13 residues. This CDR3 is CASRSGYSGWQFF. In DNA form, the CDR3 reads TGTGCCAGCAGGTCGGGGTATTCAGGGTGGCAGTTCTTC.

This clonotype has ten or more counts. The chain links TRBV12-3 or TRBV12-4 to TRBJ1-5; TRBD1 matches at 9 bases. This CDR3 has 17 amino acids. The ends lost 4 bases at V and 3 bases at J; junction bases unmatched: 10. Written as DNA, the CDR3 is TGTGCCAGCAGTTCCCACAGGGGGCAGGGCAACAATCAGCCCCAGCATTTT. It encodes CASSSHRGQGNNQPQHF.